The T cell receptor (beta chain) described here comes from a study of cytomegalovirus exposure and HLA in healthy donors. Overall study context: Prior work identified under 130 million unique TCR beta sequences in around 170 million T cells. The study's findings and limits: The study put about 180 TCR beta chains on its list as cytomegalovirus-associated.

V lost 2 bases, J lost 7 bases, and 5 bases stayed unmatched. The CDR3 has 14 residues. Per germline, CDR1 MNHEY and CDR2 SVGAGI. With respect to this clone: No antigen is known for it.

Both 60 Vbeta primers and 13 Jbeta primers went into the PCR. Repertoires were generated with immunoSEQ multiplex PCR, while TCRdb's copy carries only in-frame clones and drops some. The sample lists 200,000 to 250,000 clones; approximately 82% were seen once. The sample consisted of PBMCs. The chain uses TRBV6-5 and TRBJ2-1; 7 bases line up with TRBD1. The clonotype comes from a man aged 18 to 30 in good health and CMV-seronegative. CDR3 protein: CASSYEGAGNEQFF. As DNA, the CDR3 is TGTGCCAGCAGTTACGAGGGGGCTGGGAATGAGCAGTTCTTC.